This TCR beta chain originates from a study of CD8 T cells in ankylosing spondylitis. Findings and caveats of the study: Reportedly, significant enrichment of disease-linked clones occurred in matched ankylosing spondylitis synovial fluid. Peripheral blood held disease-linked clones only at relatively low frequency, and these were CD8+. Some of the motif variants had earlier been found in reactive arthritis patients' fluid and blood.

The table lists this clonotype with a few counts. Antigen specificity is unknown. This CDR3 comprises 12 residues. V shed 3 bases and J shed 6 bases, with 8 bases lying between them. Germline V lookup: CDR1 SNHLY, CDR2 FYNNEI. Libraries for TCR beta were made by quantitative 5'-RACE with molecular barcodes. Each CDR3 protein gets one entry after TCRdb re-called the 5' RACE reads with MiXCR. The sample lists 380,000 or so distinct CDR3 sequences; more than 20% were seen once. V usage is TRBV2 and J usage is TRBJ1-2, with a possible D match to TRBD1 (5 bases). This TCR was sampled from a male donor with ankylosing spondylitis or in good health (not recorded which). Input material: blood, either unsorted or a sorted T cell fraction (not recorded which). CDR3 residues: CASSDREDGYTF. The CDR3 region has the DNA TGTGCCAGCAGTGACAGGGAGGATGGCTACACCTTC.